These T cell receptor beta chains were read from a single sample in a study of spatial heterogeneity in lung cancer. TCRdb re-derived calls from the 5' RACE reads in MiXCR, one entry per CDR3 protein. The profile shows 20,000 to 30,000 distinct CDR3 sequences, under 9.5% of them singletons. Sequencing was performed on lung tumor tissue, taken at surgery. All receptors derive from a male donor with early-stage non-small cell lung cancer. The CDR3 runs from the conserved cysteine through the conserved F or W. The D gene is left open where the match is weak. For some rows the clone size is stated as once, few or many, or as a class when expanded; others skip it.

cdr3_nt: TGCGCCAGCAGTATGAACACTGAAGCTTTCTTT
cdr3_aa: CASSMNTEAFF
clone_size: many
j_call: TRBJ1-1
v_call: TRBV4-1
d_call: .

cdr3_nt: TGCGCCAGCAGCTTGGCCGCCTCCGGGACTAGCGGGAGGCTCCAAGAGACCCAGTACTTC
cdr3_aa: CASSLAASGTSGRLQETQYF
clone_size: many
j_call: TRBJ2-5
v_call: TRBV5-1
d_call: TRBD2

cdr3_nt: TGTGCCAGCAGCCCTCAGGCGGGGAATGAGCAGTTCTTC
cdr3_aa: CASSPQAGNEQFF
clone_size: many
j_call: TRBJ2-1
v_call: TRBV11-2
d_call: .

cdr3_nt: TGTGCCAGTAGTCGCACTCTAGCGGGAGCCTACAATGAGCAGTTCTTC
cdr3_aa: CASSRTLAGAYNEQFF
clone_size: .
j_call: TRBJ2-1
v_call: TRBV19
d_call: TRBD2

cdr3_nt: TGCGCCAGCAGCTCCGGACAGGGGGAGGTTGGCTACACCTTC
cdr3_aa: CASSSGQGEVGYTF
clone_size: many
j_call: TRBJ1-2
v_call: TRBV4-3
d_call: TRBD1

cdr3_nt: TGCAGTGCCCCAGCGGGAGAGAGGTACGAGCAGTACTTC
cdr3_aa: CSAPAGERYEQYF
clone_size: many
j_call: TRBJ2-7
v_call: TRBV20-1
d_call: TRBD2

cdr3_nt: TGTGCCAGCAGCCAAGGCCGTCCCGGGGAGCTGTTTTTT
cdr3_aa: CASSQGRPGELFF
clone_size: many
j_call: TRBJ2-2
v_call: TRBV3-1
d_call: .

cdr3_nt: TGTGCCAGCCAAGCGGGAAGCACAGATACGCAGTATTTT
cdr3_aa: CASQAGSTDTQYF
clone_size: few
j_call: TRBJ2-3
v_call: TRBV9
d_call: TRBD2

cdr3_nt: TGTGCCAGCACCAGGGACACGGGGGCCCAGTACTTC
cdr3_aa: CASTRDTGAQYF
clone_size: many
j_call: TRBJ2-5
v_call: TRBV12-3/TRBV12-4
d_call: .

cdr3_nt: TGTGCCAGCAGCTTAGCGGGCACCTACGAGCAGTACTTC
cdr3_aa: CASSLAGTYEQYF
clone_size: many
j_call: TRBJ2-7
v_call: TRBV7-2
d_call: .

cdr3_nt: TGCGCCAGCAGCCACGGCGATGGGTCGAACACCGGGGAGCTGTTTTTT
cdr3_aa: CASSHGDGSNTGELFF
clone_size: many
j_call: TRBJ2-2
v_call: TRBV4-3
d_call: .

cdr3_nt: TGTGCCATCAGTTACGATGGCGTGGAGCAGTACTTC
cdr3_aa: CAISYDGVEQYF
clone_size: medium-sized
j_call: TRBJ2-7
v_call: TRBV10-3
d_call: .

cdr3_nt: TGTGCCAGCAGCTTAGATGGACAGGGAACGTATGAGCAGTTCTTC
cdr3_aa: CASSLDGQGTYEQFF
clone_size: many
j_call: TRBJ2-1
v_call: TRBV11-3
d_call: TRBD1

cdr3_nt: TGTGTCAGCAGTCTCGCCCAGACTCTAACCTACGAGCAGTACTTC
cdr3_aa: CVSSLAQTLTYEQYF
clone_size: .
j_call: TRBJ2-7
v_call: TRBV7-2
d_call: .

cdr3_nt: TGTGCCACCAGTGATTCGCAAGTTAGGGGCAATGAGCAGTTCTTC
cdr3_aa: CATSDSQVRGNEQFF
clone_size: .
j_call: TRBJ2-1
v_call: TRBV24-1
d_call: .